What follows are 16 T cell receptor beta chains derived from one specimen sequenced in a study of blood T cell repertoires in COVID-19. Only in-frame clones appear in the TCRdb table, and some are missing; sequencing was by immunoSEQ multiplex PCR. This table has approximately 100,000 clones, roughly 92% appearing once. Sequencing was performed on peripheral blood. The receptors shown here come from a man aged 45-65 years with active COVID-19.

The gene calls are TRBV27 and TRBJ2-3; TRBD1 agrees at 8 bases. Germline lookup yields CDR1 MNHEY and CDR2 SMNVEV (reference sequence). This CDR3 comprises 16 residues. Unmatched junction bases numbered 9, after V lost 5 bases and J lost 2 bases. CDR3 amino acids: CASSGIQGATTDTQYF. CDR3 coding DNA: TGTGCCAGCAGTGGGATTCAGGGGGCCACCACAGATACGCAGTATTTT.

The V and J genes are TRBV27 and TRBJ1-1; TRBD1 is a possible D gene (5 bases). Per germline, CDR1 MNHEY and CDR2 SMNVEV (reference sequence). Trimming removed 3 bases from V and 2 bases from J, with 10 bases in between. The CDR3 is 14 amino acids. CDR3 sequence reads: CASSLGQTNTEAFF. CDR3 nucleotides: TGTGCCAGCAGTTTGGGGCAGACAAACACTGAAGCTTTCTTT.

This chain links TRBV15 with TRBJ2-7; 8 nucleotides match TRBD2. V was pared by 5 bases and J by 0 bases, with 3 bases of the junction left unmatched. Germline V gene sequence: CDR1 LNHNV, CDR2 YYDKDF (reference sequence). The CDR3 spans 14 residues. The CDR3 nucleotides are TGTGCCACCAGCCGAACTAGCGGCTCCTACGAGCAGTACTTC. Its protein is CATSRTSGSYEQYF.

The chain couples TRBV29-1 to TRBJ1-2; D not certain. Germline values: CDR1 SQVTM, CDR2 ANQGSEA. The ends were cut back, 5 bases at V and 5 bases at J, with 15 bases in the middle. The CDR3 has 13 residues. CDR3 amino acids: CSVPKSGVYGYTF. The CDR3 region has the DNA TGCAGCGTTCCTAAATCCGGGGTTTATGGCTACACCTTC.

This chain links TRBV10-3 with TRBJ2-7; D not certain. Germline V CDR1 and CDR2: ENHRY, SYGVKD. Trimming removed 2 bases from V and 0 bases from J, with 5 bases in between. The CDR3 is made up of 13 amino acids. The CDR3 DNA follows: TGTGCCATCAGTGAGGGCAACTCCTACGAGCAGTACTTC. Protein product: CAISEGNSYEQYF.

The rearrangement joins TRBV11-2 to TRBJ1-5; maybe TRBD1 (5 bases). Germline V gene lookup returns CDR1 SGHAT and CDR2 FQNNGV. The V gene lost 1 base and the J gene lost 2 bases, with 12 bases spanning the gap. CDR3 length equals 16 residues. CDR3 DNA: TGTGCCAGCAGCTTAGGTGCAGGGTCGGGCAATCAGCCCCAGCATTTT. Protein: CASSLGAGSGNQPQHF.

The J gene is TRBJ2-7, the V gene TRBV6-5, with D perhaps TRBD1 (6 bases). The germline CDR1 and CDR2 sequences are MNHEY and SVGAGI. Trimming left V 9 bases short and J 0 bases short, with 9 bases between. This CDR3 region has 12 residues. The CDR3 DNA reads TGTGCCAGTCGGACAGTCTCCTACGAGCAGTACTTC. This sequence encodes CASRTVSYEQYF.

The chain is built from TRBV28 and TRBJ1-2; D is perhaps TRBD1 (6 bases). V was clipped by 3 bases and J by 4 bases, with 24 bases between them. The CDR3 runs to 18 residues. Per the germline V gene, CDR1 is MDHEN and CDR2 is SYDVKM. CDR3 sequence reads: CASSFQRGRQAQSYGYTF. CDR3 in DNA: TGTGCCAGCAGTTTCCAGAGGGGAAGACAGGCCCAATCCTATGGCTACACCTTC.

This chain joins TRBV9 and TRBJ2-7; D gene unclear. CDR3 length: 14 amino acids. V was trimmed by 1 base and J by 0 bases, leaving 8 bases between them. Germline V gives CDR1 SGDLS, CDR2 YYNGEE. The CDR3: CASSVQAVSYEQYF. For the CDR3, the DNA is TGTGCCAGCAGCGTACAGGCAGTCTCCTACGAGCAGTACTTC.

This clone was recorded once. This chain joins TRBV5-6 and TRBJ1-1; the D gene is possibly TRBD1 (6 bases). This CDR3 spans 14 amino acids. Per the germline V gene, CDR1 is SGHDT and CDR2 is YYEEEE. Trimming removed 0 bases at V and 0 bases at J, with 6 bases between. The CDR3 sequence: CASSLGDMNTEAFF. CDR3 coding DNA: TGTGCCAGCAGCTTGGGGGACATGAACACTGAAGCTTTCTTT.

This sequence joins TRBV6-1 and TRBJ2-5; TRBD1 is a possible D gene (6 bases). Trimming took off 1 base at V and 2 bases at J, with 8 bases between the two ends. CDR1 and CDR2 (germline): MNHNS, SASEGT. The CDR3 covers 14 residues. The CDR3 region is CASSEGDRQETQYF. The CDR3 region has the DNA TGTGCCAGCAGTGAAGGCGACAGGCAAGAGACCCAGTACTTC.

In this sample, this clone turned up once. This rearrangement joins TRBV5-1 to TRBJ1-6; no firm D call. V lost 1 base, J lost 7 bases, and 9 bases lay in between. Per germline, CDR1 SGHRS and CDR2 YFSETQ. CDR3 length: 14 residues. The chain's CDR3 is CASSLTAPNSPLHF. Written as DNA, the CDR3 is TGCGCCAGCAGCTTGACAGCACCAAATTCACCCCTCCACTTT. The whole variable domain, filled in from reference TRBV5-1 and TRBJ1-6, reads KAGVTQTPRYLIKTRGQQVTLSCSPISGHRSVSWYQQTPGQGLQFLFEYFSETQRNKGNFPGRFSGRQFSNSRSEMNVSTLELGDSALYLCASSLTAPNSPLHFGNGTRLTVT.

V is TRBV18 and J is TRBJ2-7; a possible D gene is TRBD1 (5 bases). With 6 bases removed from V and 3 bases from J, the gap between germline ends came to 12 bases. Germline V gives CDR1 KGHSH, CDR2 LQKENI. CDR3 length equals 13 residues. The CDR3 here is CASSLGQNYEQYF. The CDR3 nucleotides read TGTGCCAGCTCGCTCGGACAAAACTACGAGCAGTACTTC.

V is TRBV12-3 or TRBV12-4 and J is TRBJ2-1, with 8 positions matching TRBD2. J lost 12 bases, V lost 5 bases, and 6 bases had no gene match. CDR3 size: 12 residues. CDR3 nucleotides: TGTGCCAGCAGTCCCATAGCGGGACCGCAGTTCTTC. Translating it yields CASSPIAGPQFF.

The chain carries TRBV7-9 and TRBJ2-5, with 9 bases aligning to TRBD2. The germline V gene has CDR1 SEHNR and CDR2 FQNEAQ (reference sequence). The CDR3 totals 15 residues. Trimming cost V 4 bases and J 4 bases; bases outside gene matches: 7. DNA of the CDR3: TGTGCCAGCAGCTCCCAGCGGGAGGATGGAGAGACCCAGTACTTC. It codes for CASSSQREDGETQYF.

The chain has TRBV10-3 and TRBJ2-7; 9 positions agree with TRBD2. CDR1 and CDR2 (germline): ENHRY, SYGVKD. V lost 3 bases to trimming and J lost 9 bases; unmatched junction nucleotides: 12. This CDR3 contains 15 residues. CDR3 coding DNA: TGTGCCATCAGTGATGAAGGAAATAGCGGGAGAAGGCAGTACTTC. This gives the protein CAISDEGNSGRRQYF.